These 28 T cell receptor beta chains were all obtained from the same sample, sequenced in a study of blood T cell repertoires in COVID-19. The protocol was immunoSEQ multiplex PCR, while the TCRdb copy is restricted to in-frame clones and leaves out a portion. This sample has about 190,000 clones, with around 90% found just once. The sample comprised peripheral blood. These receptors all come from a man aged 50 to 59 with acute or convalescent COVID-19.

This chain connects TRBV2 to TRBJ2-2, with 10 bases that match TRBD1. The V and J ends lost 3 bases and 5 bases, in that order; junction bases with no gene match: 3. CDR3 length: 15 residues. CDR1 is SNHLY and CDR2 is FYNNEI in the germline V gene. The DNA for the CDR3 is TGTGCCAGCAGTGAGGGACAGGGGATTACCGGGGAGCTGTTTTTT. The encoded protein is CASSEGQGITGELFF.

The chain recombines TRBV3-1 (or the pseudogene TRBV3-2) with TRBJ2-3; maybe TRBD2 (7 bases). Trimming shortened V by 4 bases and J by 3 bases, and 17 bases separated the two germline ends. The CDR3 extends over 16 amino acids. Germline assignment: CDR1 LGHDT and CDR2 YNNKEL (reference sequence). Written as DNA, the CDR3 is TGTGCCAGCAGCCCGAAGGGGGGGCCGAGTACAGATACGCAGTATTTT. This encodes CASSPKGGPSTDTQYF.

The V call is TRBV7-9, the J call TRBJ2-3, with D perhaps TRBD2 (5 bases). The CDR3 spans 14 residues. Looked up from germline, CDR1 is SEHNR and CDR2 is FQNEAQ (reference sequence). The germline V and J ends were trimmed by 7 bases and 3 bases, with 14 bases remaining between them. The CDR3 DNA follows: TGTGCCAGCACCTCCGGGTCGGGGACAGATACGCAGTATTTT. It encodes CASTSGSGTDTQYF.

V is TRBV6-5 and J is TRBJ2-7; perhaps TRBD1 as D (6 bases). Germline assignment: CDR1 MNHEY and CDR2 SVGAGI. This CDR3 is built from 14 residues. Trimming shortened V by 2 bases and J by 3 bases, and 11 bases separated the two germline ends. Written as DNA, the CDR3 is TGTGCCAGCAGTTACGGGACAACTATCTACGAGCAGTACTTC. Its translation: CASSYGTTIYEQYF.

The J gene is TRBJ1-2, the V gene TRBV25-1; D is ambiguous. Germline CDR1 reads MGHDK; CDR2 reads SYGVNS. The CDR3 sequence is 14 residues long. V was cut by 3 bases and J by 4 bases, with 12 bases left in between. CDR3 nucleotides: TGTGCCAGCAGTGAGGCTAGCTCCATCTATGGCTACACCTTC. This gives the protein CASSEASSIYGYTF.

This clone has just a few counts. The chain recombines TRBV5-1 with TRBJ1-1; D might be TRBD1 (6 bases). CDR1 and CDR2 from the germline V gene are SGHRS and YFSETQ. V lost 4 bases, J lost 3 bases, and 13 bases lay in between. The CDR3 is 14 amino acids. The CDR3 DNA is TGCGCCAGCAGCGGGAGACAGGATCACACTGAAGCTTTCTTT. Amino acids: CASSGRQDHTEAFF.

This clone was detected once. The chain carries TRBV10-3 and TRBJ2-7, with D possibly TRBD1 on 5 matching bases. The CDR3 is 13 amino acids. CDR1 and CDR2 (germline): ENHRY, SYGVKD. Between the trimmed V and J ends, which lost 2 bases and 8 bases, there was a span of 13 bases. The CDR3 loop reads CAISEQSTGQQYF. The CDR3 nucleotides are TGTGCCATCAGTGAGCAGTCAACAGGCCAGCAGTACTTC.

The chain employs TRBV9 and TRBJ2-1; no definite D call. V was shortened by 3 bases and J by 5 bases, with 6 bases between the two germline ends. The CDR3 is 12 amino acids. Germline V gene sequence: CDR1 SGDLS, CDR2 YYNGEE. CDR3 sequence: CASSDSHNEQFF. The CDR3 coding sequence is TGTGCCAGCAGCGACAGCCACAATGAGCAGTTCTTC.

The chain employs TRBV7-2 and TRBJ2-7; the D gene is possibly TRBD2 (6 bases). The germline gives CDR1 SGHTA, CDR2 FQGNSA. Trimming pared 3 bases from V and 0 bases from J, leaving 6 bases between. The CDR3 covers 13 residues. The CDR3 DNA reads TGTGCCAGCAGCTTGACTAGCTCCTACGAGCAGTACTTC. This gives the protein CASSLTSSYEQYF. The full variable domain, with the rest looked up from reference TRBV7-2 and TRBJ2-7, is GAGVSQSPSNKVTEKGKDVELRCDPISGHTALYWYRQSLGQGLEFLIYFQGNSAPDKSGLPSDRFSAERTGGSVSTLTIQRTQQEDSAVYLCASSLTSSYEQYFGPGTRLTVT.

The CDR3 loop is CASSPGLAGLQETQYF. The CDR3 DNA follows: TGTGCCAGCAGCCCCGGACTAGCGGGTCTCCAAGAGACCCAGTACTTC. The gene calls are TRBV5-6 and TRBJ2-5; 11 nucleotides line up with TRBD2. CDR1 and CDR2 from the germline V gene are SGHDT and YYEEEE. Losses at the gene ends were 4 bases for V and 1 base for J; bases not matched to a gene: 6. This CDR3 comprises 16 residues.

This rearrangement joins TRBV12-1 to TRBJ1-5. TRBV12-1 has pseudogene status. CDR3 length: 11 amino acids. The CDR3 coding sequence is TGTGCCAGCAGCCTCAATCAGCCCCAGCATTTT. It codes for CASSLNQPQHF.

The chain is built from TRBV9 and TRBJ1-3; a possible D gene is TRBD1 (6 bases). CDR1 and CDR2 from the germline V gene are SGDLS and YYNGEE. This CDR3 contains 16 residues. The germline V and J ends were trimmed by 2 bases and 2 bases, with 14 bases remaining between them. CDR3 amino acids: CASSVDIGGTGNTIYF. As DNA, the CDR3 is TGTGCCAGCAGCGTCGACATAGGGGGAACTGGAAACACCATATATTTT.

As to this clone: Different DNA sequences within this sample yield the same CDR3. The chain couples TRBV10-1 to TRBJ1-1; tentatively, D is TRBD1 (6 bases). The germline V gene has CDR1 WNHNN and CDR2 SYGVQD (reference sequence). V gave up 7 bases and J gave up 0 bases, with 9 bases separating them. The CDR3 loop spans 13 amino acids. This CDR3 is CASKGGLNTEAFF. The DNA of the CDR3 is TGCGCCAGCAAAGGGGGACTGAACACTGAAGCTTTCTTT.

V and J are TRBV4-3 and TRBJ1-4, with a weak D call TRBD1 (6 bases). CDR1 is LGHNA and CDR2 is YSLEER in the germline V gene. This CDR3 region has 16 residues. V was pared by 0 bases and J by 10 bases, with 18 bases between. Here the CDR3 reads CASSQDFGDIRGKLFF. For the CDR3, the DNA is TGCGCCAGCAGCCAAGATTTCGGGGACATTCGGGGAAAACTGTTTTTT.

This chain joins TRBV19 and TRBJ2-5, with TRBD2 matching 7 bases. The V gene's germline CDR1 is LNHDA and CDR2 SQIVND (reference sequence). The length of the CDR3 is 18 residues. V was clipped by 7 bases and J by 4 bases; unmatched bases: 21. As DNA, the CDR3 is TGTGCCAGTACTATTAAACTCTCACTCCTCGGGAGGCTAGAGACCCAGTACTTC. It codes for CASTIKLSLLGRLETQYF. Full variable domain (remainder filled in from reference TRBV19 and TRBJ2-5): DGGITQSPKYLFRKEGQNVTLSCEQNLNHDAMYWYRQDPGQGLRLIYYSQIVNDFQKGDIAEGYSVSREKKESFPLTVTSAQKNPTAFYLCASTIKLSLLGRLETQYFGPGTRLLVL.

V gene TRBV24-1 combines with J gene TRBJ2-1; D unclear. CDR1 KGHDR and CDR2 SFDVKD come from the germline V gene. Trimming left V 3 bases short and J 9 bases short, with 8 bases between. The CDR3 consists of 12 residues. CDR3 in amino acids: CATSDLFGEQFF. The CDR3 nucleotides read TGTGCCACCAGTGATCTATTTGGTGAGCAGTTCTTC.

The V gene is TRBV9, the J gene TRBJ1-4; weak D call: TRBD1 (5 bases). V lost 0 bases and J 10 bases, leaving 16 bases between the germline ends. Germline assignment: CDR1 SGDLS and CDR2 YYNGEE. The CDR3 sequence is 15 residues long. The CDR3 region has the DNA TGTGCCAGCAGCGTAGGGGACTCCTCCAGCGCAAAACTGTTTTTT. Translation gives CASSVGDSSSAKLFF.

The chain links TRBV19 to TRBJ2-1; 9 bases are shared with TRBD2. V shed 3 bases, J shed 6 bases, and the junction held 6 bases outside the gene matches. Germline lookup yields CDR1 LNHDA and CDR2 SQIVND (reference sequence). The length of the CDR3 is 15 residues. The CDR3 loop is CASSIIAGDVNEQFF. CDR3 sequence (DNA): TGTGCCAGTAGTATTATAGCGGGAGATGTCAATGAGCAGTTCTTC.

The chain uses TRBV7-2 and TRBJ2-2, with TRBD2 matching 8 bases. CDR1 SGHTA and CDR2 FQGNSA come from the germline V gene. The V and J ends lost 0 bases and 2 bases, in that order; junction bases with no gene match: 2. This CDR3 is built from 16 residues. The CDR3 loop reads CASSLAGTRNTGELFF. CDR3 in DNA: TGTGCCAGCAGCTTAGCCGGGACTAGAAACACCGGGGAGCTGTTTTTT. Filled out from reference TRBV7-2 and TRBJ2-2, the complete variable domain reads GAGVSQSPSNKVTEKGKDVELRCDPISGHTALYWYRQSLGQGLEFLIYFQGNSAPDKSGLPSDRFSAERTGGSVSTLTIQRTQQEDSAVYLCASSLAGTRNTGELFFGEGSRLTVL.

This sequence joins TRBV28 and TRBJ2-5, with TRBD2 as a possible D gene (6 bases). Trimming shortened V by 5 bases and J by 1 base, and 29 bases separated the two germline ends. The CDR3 loop spans 20 amino acids. Per germline, CDR1 MDHEN and CDR2 SYDVKM. DNA of the CDR3: TGTGCCAGCAGTCCTTATACCCGGTATTCTGGAGGGGCAGCCCAAGAGACCCAGTACTTC. Translating it yields CASSPYTRYSGGAAQETQYF.

The gene calls are TRBV7-8 and TRBJ2-6; D gene uncertain. V was pared by 6 bases and J by 0 bases, with 21 bases between. This CDR3 spans 19 amino acids. Germline assignment: CDR1 SGHVS and CDR2 FQNEAQ. The CDR3 loop is CASRITRGQRPSGANVLTF. The CDR3 bases are TGTGCCAGCAGAATCACGCGTGGCCAGCGCCCCTCTGGGGCCAACGTCCTGACTTTC.

In DNA form, the CDR3 reads TGTGCCAGCAGCAAAAGGGGATATTGGCGGGAGGGGACTGGGGCCAACGTCCTGACTTTC. This encodes CASSKRGYWREGTGANVLTF. The genes are TRBV21-1 and TRBJ2-6; the D call of TRBD2 is as the table states it, not checked on the DNA. TRBV21-1 is tagged as a pseudogene. This CDR3 spans 20 amino acids.

In DNA form, the CDR3 reads TGTGCCATCAGCGGTTACCAAGAGACCCAGTACTTC. It codes for CAISGYQETQYF. The V gene is TRBV10-3, the J gene TRBJ2-5; D not certain. V was clipped by 6 bases and J by 0 bases, with 5 bases between them. This CDR3 has 12 residues. Germline CDR1 reads ENHRY; CDR2 reads SYGVKD.

The rearrangement joins TRBV6-5 to TRBJ1-2; 8 bases are a match to TRBD1. Germline V gives CDR1 MNHEY, CDR2 SVGAGI. V trimming: 6 bases; J trimming: 4 bases; junction bases outside the gene matches: 10. The CDR3 length is 15 residues. In nucleotides, the CDR3 is TGTGCCAGCAGCCCGGACAGGGATCGGAGCTATGGCTACACCTTC. Translating it yields CASSPDRDRSYGYTF.

The rearrangement uses TRBV4-1 and TRBJ1-4; no definite D call. Between the trimmed V and J ends, which lost 1 base and 8 bases, there was a span of 8 bases. Germline assignment: CDR1 MGHRA and CDR2 YSYEKL. The CDR3 loop spans 13 amino acids. Here the CDR3 DNA reads TGCGCCAGCAGCCAAGGATCCGGGGAAAAACTGTTTTTT. The encoded protein is CASSQGSGEKLFF.

This clone showed up just once. The rearrangement links TRBV11-2 to TRBJ2-3; 8 positions match TRBD2. CDR1 is SGHAT and CDR2 is FQNNGV in the germline V gene. The trim removed 5 bases at V and 5 bases at J, leaving 3 bases unmatched. The CDR3 is made up of 13 amino acids. CDR3 DNA sequence: TGTGCCAGCAGCCCGGGGGGGAGAGATACGCAGTATTTT. Its translation is CASSPGGRDTQYF.

This clone was seen just once. The chain recombines TRBV28 with TRBJ1-1, with D possibly being TRBD1 (6 bases). V lost 6 bases to trimming and J lost 1 base, with 15 bases between them. The CDR3 has 15 amino acids. Germline CDR1 and CDR2: MDHEN and SYDVKM. The CDR3 coding sequence is TGTGCCAGCAGCCACAGGACAGCCAGGAACACTGAAGCTTTCTTT. It translates to CASSHRTARNTEAFF. Full variable domain (rest looked up from reference TRBV28 and TRBJ1-1): DVKVTQSSRYLVKRTGEKVFLECVQDMDHENMFWYRQDPGLGLRLIYFSYDVKMKEKGDIPEGYSVSREKKERFSLILESASTNQTSMYLCASSHRTARNTEAFFGQGTRLTVV.

The V call is TRBV15, the J call TRBJ1-3; D ambiguous. The CDR3 runs 14 residues. The ends were cut back, 7 bases at V and 3 bases at J, with 13 bases in the middle. Germline assignment: CDR1 LNHNV and CDR2 YYDKDF (reference sequence). This chain's CDR3 is CATKRSNVGNTIYF. In DNA, the CDR3 is TGTGCCACCAAACGGAGTAATGTTGGAAACACCATATATTTT.